This T cell receptor beta chain was sequenced in a study of blood T cell repertoires in COVID-19. The CDR3 totals 13 residues. V was shortened by 6 bases and J by 7 bases, with 13 bases between the two germline ends. This clone was detected only once. Assay used: immunoSEQ multiplex PCR; TCRdb lists only in-frame clones, some missing. The sample lists about 220,000 clones, 88% occurring once. The sequence came from a woman between 40 and 55 years old with acute COVID-19. The chain is built from TRBV12-3 or TRBV12-4 and TRBJ2-1; D not resolved. Input material: PBMCs or T cells enriched from blood (not recorded which). The CDR3 DNA reads as TGTGCCAGCAGCGTCACCCTAGGTAATGAGCAGTTCTTC. This translates into CASSVTLGNEQFF.